The 19 T cell receptor beta chains below all came from one sample that was sequenced in a study of Ad26.COV2.S vaccination and SARS-CoV-2 variants. Data came from immunoSEQ multiplex PCR; TCRdb stores just in-frame clones and leaves some out. Here the sample spans some 640,000 clones, 80% to 90% being singletons. Treatment noted: over 15 received Ad26.COV2.S at low or high dose, single or two shots; 5 received placebo; per-sample allocation not given. Repertoires come from day 63 after the first vaccine or placebo injection. The input for sequencing was peripheral blood, taken in a trial of Ad26.COV2.S vaccine versus placebo. The receptors come from a person between 18 and 65 years old who received the Ad26.COV2.S COVID-19 vaccine or a placebo.

CDR3 coding DNA: TGTGCCAGCAGTGAAAGGACAGGGACCCATGGCTACACCTTC. It translates to CASSERTGTHGYTF. The V gene is TRBV2, the J gene TRBJ1-2; 8 nucleotides align to TRBD1. The trim removed 2 bases at V and 6 bases at J, leaving 5 bases unmatched. CDR1 is SNHLY and CDR2 is FYNNEI in the germline V gene. The CDR3 totals 14 residues.

The chain carries TRBV4-3 and TRBJ1-5; D is unclear. The CDR3 is 13 residues long. Germline CDR1 is LGHNA and CDR2 is YSLEER. Trimming removed 0 bases at V and 7 bases at J, with 7 bases between. The chain's CDR3 is CASSQDRQQPQHF. The CDR3 DNA reads as TGCGCCAGCAGCCAAGACAGGCAACAGCCCCAGCATTTT.

The V and J genes are TRBV19 and TRBJ1-1; D not certain. There are 15 residues in the CDR3. V was clipped by 2 bases and J by 11 bases, with 21 bases between them. Germline V gives CDR1 LNHDA, CDR2 SQIVND (reference sequence). This chain's CDR3 is CASSISGRKLEVAFF. CDR3 sequence (DNA): TGTGCCAGTAGTATATCAGGACGGAAACTTGAAGTGGCTTTCTTT.

This sequence joins TRBV7-9 and TRBJ2-2, with a possible D match to TRBD2 (5 bases). This CDR3 comprises 13 residues. Deletions cut 0 bases from V and 7 bases from J, with 6 bases between. Germline CDR1 and CDR2: SEHNR and FQNEAQ (reference sequence). The CDR3 sequence is CASSLAGIGELFF. CDR3 nucleotides: TGTGCCAGCAGCTTAGCCGGGATCGGGGAGCTGTTTTTT.

DNA of the CDR3: TGCGCCAGCAGTGAGTCGATGGTGACAGGGGAGCTGTTTTTT. This encodes CASSESMVTGELFF. The V gene is TRBV10-1, the J gene TRBJ2-2; unclear D gene. Trimming pared 0 bases from V and 8 bases from J, leaving 10 bases between. Germline CDR1 and CDR2: WNHNN and SYGVQD (reference sequence). The CDR3 loop spans 14 amino acids.

This clone was recorded once. The chain employs TRBV7-2 and TRBJ2-3; TRBD2 matches at 14 bases. Losses at the gene ends were 5 bases for V and 5 bases for J; bases not matched to a gene: 9. CDR3 length: 17 amino acids. CDR1 and CDR2 from the germline V gene are SGHTA and FQGNSA. The CDR3 DNA reads as TGTGCCAGCAGCCCGGGGACTAGCGGGAGAGGGGTAGATACGCAGTATTTT. Translation: CASSPGTSGRGVDTQYF.

V and J are TRBV27 and TRBJ2-1; 9 bases line up with TRBD2. CDR1 is MNHEY and CDR2 is SMNVEV in the germline V gene (reference sequence). The V segment lost 5 bases and the J segment 0 bases; nucleotides outside the gene matches: 5. The CDR3 sequence is 16 residues long. The CDR3 DNA reads TGTGCCAGCAGTGGGGAGCGGGGGGCCTCCTACAATGAGCAGTTCTTC. This encodes CASSGERGASYNEQFF.

The chain employs TRBV11-2 and TRBJ1-1; D unclear. Germline V lookup: CDR1 SGHAT, CDR2 FQNNGV. The V end was cut by 8 bases, the J end by 1 base, with 11 bases between. The CDR3 is 13 amino acids. Here the CDR3 DNA reads TGTGCCAGCCACCTCCCGGCGAACACTGAAGCTTTCTTT. Its translation: CASHLPANTEAFF.

This chain connects TRBV6-5 to TRBJ1-2; D not certain. Trimming cost V 7 bases and J 3 bases, with 18 bases left between them. CDR1 and CDR2 from the germline V gene are MNHEY and SVGAGI. CDR3 length: 15 residues. CDR3 sequence (DNA): TGTGCCAGCAACTACTTTTCCACGGGAGACTATGGCTACACCTTC. It is translated as CASNYFSTGDYGYTF.

The sample holds one count of this clone. The chain couples TRBV6-6 to TRBJ1-5; 9 bases agree with TRBD1. Germline-derived CDR1 and CDR2 are MNHNY and SVGAGI (reference sequence). Trimming took 5 bases from V and 6 from J; bases not matched to a gene: 8. This CDR3 region has 15 residues. The DNA of the CDR3 is TGTGCCAGCAGTACCGGGACAGGGATTTCTCAGCCCCAGCATTTT. Amino acids: CASSTGTGISQPQHF.

As DNA, the CDR3 is TGCAGCGTTGACAGCCTAGCCAAAAACATTCAGTACTTC. Translating it yields CSVDSLAKNIQYF. The chain joins TRBV29-1 to TRBJ2-4; D is ambiguous. The germline V gene encodes CDR1 SQVTM and CDR2 ANQGSEA. The CDR3 is made up of 13 amino acids. V lost 3 bases, J lost 0 bases, and 6 bases lay in between.

Only a few counts were recorded for this clone. The chain has TRBV3-1 (or the pseudogene TRBV3-2) and TRBJ1-2; D gene uncertain. CDR3 size: 15 residues. Germline-derived CDR1 and CDR2 are LGHDT and YNNKEL (reference sequence). V lost 0 bases to trimming and J lost 2 bases, with 10 bases between them. In nucleotides, the CDR3 is TGTGCCAGCAGCCAAGATTTGGTAATCAACTATGGCTACACCTTC. The encoded protein is CASSQDLVINYGYTF.

The CDR3 coding sequence is TGTGCCAGCAGTTACGGACTACTCCACAATGAGCAGTTCTTC. Amino acid sequence: CASSYGLLHNEQFF. The chain has TRBV6-6 and TRBJ2-1; TRBD2 might be the D (6 bases). The germline V gene has CDR1 MNHNY and CDR2 SVGAGI (reference sequence). V gave up 2 bases and J gave up 5 bases, with 10 bases separating them. The length of the CDR3 is 14 residues.

This clone was recorded once. This chain uses TRBV19 with TRBJ2-5, with TRBD2 identical over 10 bases. Trimming at V came to 6 bases and at J to 7 bases, leaving 14 bases not matched to a gene. CDR1 and CDR2 (germline): LNHDA, SQIVND (reference sequence). This CDR3 spans 16 amino acids. CDR3 amino acids: CASSLGLASGERTQYF. In nucleotides, the CDR3 is TGTGCCAGTAGCTTGGGACTAGCGTCAGGCGAGAGGACCCAGTACTTC. Full variable domain (rest looked up from reference TRBV19 and TRBJ2-5): DGGITQSPKYLFRKEGQNVTLSCEQNLNHDAMYWYRQDPGQGLRLIYYSQIVNDFQKGDIAEGYSVSREKKESFPLTVTSAQKNPTAFYLCASSLGLASGERTQYFGPGTRLLVL.

J is TRBJ2-1 and V is TRBV7-9; 12 bases match TRBD2. Trimming cost V 4 bases and J 4 bases; bases outside gene matches: 2. Germline CDR1 SEHNR, CDR2 FQNEAQ (reference sequence). The length of the CDR3 is 15 residues. This CDR3 reads CASSSGLAGYNEQFF. In nucleotides, the CDR3 is TGTGCCAGCAGCTCTGGACTAGCGGGATACAATGAGCAGTTCTTC.

The chain is built from TRBV15 and TRBJ1-4; D gene ambiguous. The CDR3 is 15 amino acids. The germline V gene encodes CDR1 LNHNV and CDR2 YYDKDF (reference sequence). V was clipped by 0 bases and J by 2 bases, with 7 bases between them. The chain's CDR3 is CATSRDESTNEKLFF. The CDR3 DNA reads TGTGCCACCAGCAGAGATGAGTCGACTAATGAAAAACTGTTTTTT.

The rearrangement links TRBV7-2 to TRBJ1-3; 7 bases align to TRBD1. The length of the CDR3 is 16 residues. Germline CDR1 SGHTA, CDR2 FQGNSA. Trimming removed 5 bases from V and 0 bases from J; junction bases left unmatched: 7. CDR3 nucleotide sequence: TGTGCCAGCAGCCGCGACAGGGTCCCCTCTGGAAACACCATATATTTT. Protein sequence: CASSRDRVPSGNTIYF.

This chain uses TRBV27 with TRBJ2-3; D unclear. V was cut by 5 bases and J by 4 bases, with 7 bases left in between. This CDR3 spans 12 amino acids. Germline CDR1 and CDR2: MNHEY and SMNVEV (reference sequence). The CDR3 loop is CASSPGSDTQYF. The CDR3 nucleotides are TGTGCCAGCAGTCCAGGTTCAGATACGCAGTATTTT.

The chain uses TRBV12-3 or TRBV12-4 and TRBJ1-2; D is uncertain. The CDR3 spans 12 residues. Trimming stripped 3 bases from V and 8 bases from J, with 10 bases between. DNA of the CDR3: TGTGCCAGCAGTTTGGTGGTTGGCGGCTACACCTTC. Translating it yields CASSLVVGGYTF.